The TCR beta chain described here comes from a study of cytomegalovirus exposure and HLA in healthy donors. Turning to the study itself: An earlier analysis identified approximately 120 million unique TCR beta sequences in about 180 million T cells.

Each donor was nominally healthy when sampled (though unrecorded immune exposures were likely). This CDR3 region has 11 residues. Trimming stripped 4 bases from V and 9 bases from J, with 12 bases between. Germline V lookup: CDR1 SQVTM, CDR2 ANQGSEA. Study-wide findings and caveats: Earlier findings revealed that most TCR beta V segments proved productive either about 87% or about 30% of the time.

This PCR relied on a set of 60 Vbeta primers and 13 Jbeta primers. Clones were sequenced by immunoSEQ multiplex PCR, and TCRdb holds only the in-frame ones, with some missing. The data hold 250,000 to 350,000 clones, with 65% to 85% observed a single time. This clone was counted once. What it binds is not known. This receptor was taken from a female donor in good health and CMV-seronegative. The chain couples TRBV29-1 to TRBJ1-1; D ambiguous. Sequencing was carried out using PBMCs. The CDR3 here is CSVVNIAKAFF. The CDR3 region has the DNA TGCAGCGTTGTCAACATAGCCAAAGCTTTCTTT.